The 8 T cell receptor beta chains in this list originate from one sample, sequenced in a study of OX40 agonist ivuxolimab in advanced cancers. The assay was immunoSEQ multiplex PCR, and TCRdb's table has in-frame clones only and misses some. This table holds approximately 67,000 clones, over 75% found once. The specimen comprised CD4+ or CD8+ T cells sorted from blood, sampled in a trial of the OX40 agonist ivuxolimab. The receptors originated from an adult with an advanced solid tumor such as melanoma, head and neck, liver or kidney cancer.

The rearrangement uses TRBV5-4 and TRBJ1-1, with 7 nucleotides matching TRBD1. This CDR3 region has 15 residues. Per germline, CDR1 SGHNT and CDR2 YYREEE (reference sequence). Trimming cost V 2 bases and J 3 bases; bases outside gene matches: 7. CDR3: CASSFGQGGYTEAFF. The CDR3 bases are TGTGCCAGCAGCTTTGGTCAGGGGGGGTACACTGAAGCTTTCTTT.

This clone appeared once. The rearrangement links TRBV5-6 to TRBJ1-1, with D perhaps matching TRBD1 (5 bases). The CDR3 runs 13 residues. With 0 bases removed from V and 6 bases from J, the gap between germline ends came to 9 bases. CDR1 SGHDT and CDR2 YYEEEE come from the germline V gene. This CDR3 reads CASSLGTRAEAFF. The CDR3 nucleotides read TGTGCCAGCAGCTTGGGGACACGGGCTGAAGCTTTCTTT.

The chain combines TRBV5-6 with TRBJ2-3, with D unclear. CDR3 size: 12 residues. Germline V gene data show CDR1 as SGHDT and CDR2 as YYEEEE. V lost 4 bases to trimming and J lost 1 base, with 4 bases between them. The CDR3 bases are TGTGCCAGCAGCGGGGGCACAGATACGCAGTATTTT. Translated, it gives CASSGGTDTQYF.

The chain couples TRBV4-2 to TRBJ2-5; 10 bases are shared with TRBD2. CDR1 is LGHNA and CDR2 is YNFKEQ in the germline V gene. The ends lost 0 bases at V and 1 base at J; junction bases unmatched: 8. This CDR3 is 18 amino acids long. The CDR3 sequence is CASSQDYSLAGLQETQYF. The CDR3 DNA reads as TGTGCCAGCAGCCAAGATTATTCACTAGCGGGGCTCCAAGAGACCCAGTACTTC.

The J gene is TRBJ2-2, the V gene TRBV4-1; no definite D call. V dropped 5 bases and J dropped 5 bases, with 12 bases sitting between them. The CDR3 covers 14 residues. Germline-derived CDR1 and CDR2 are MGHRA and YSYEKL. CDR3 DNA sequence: TGCGCCAGCAGCTTCGCCTCGACGACCGGGGAGCTGTTTTTT. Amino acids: CASSFASTTGELFF.

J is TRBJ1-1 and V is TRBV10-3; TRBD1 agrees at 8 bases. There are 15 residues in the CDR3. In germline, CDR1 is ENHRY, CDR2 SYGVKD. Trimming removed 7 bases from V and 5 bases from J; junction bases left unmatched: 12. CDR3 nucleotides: TGTGCCATCATGGATTCGCAGGGGGCTGGGACTGAAGCTTTCTTT. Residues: CAIMDSQGAGTEAFF.

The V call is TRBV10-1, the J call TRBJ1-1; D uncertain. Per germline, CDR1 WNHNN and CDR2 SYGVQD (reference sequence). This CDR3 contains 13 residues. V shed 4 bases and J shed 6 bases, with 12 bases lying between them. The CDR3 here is CASSAGGAAEAFF. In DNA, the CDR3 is TGCGCCAGCAGTGCGGGCGGAGCGGCTGAAGCTTTCTTT.

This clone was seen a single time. The CDR3 DNA sequence: TGTGCCAGCAGTCCATCGACAGGGGCCTCCTACGAGCAGTACTTC. This sequence encodes CASSPSTGASYEQYF. The chain combines TRBV28 with TRBJ2-7; 8 nucleotides line up with TRBD1. The J segment lost 0 bases and the V segment lost 5 bases, leaving 6 bases of the junction unmatched. This CDR3 has 15 residues. CDR1 MDHEN and CDR2 SYDVKM come from the germline V gene.